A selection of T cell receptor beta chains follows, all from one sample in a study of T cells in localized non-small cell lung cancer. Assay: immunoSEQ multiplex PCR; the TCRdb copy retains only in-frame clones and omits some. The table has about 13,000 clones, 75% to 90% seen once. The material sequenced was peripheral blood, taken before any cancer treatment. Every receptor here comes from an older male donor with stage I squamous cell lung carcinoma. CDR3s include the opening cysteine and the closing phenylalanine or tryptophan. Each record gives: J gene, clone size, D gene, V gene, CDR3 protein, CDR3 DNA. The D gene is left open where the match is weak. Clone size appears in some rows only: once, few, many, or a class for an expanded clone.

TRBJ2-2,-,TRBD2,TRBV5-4,CASRRGVSGRTGSDTGELFF,TGTGCCAGCAGGAGAGGGGTTAGCGGGAGAACAGGCTCTGACACCGGGGAGCTGTTTTTT
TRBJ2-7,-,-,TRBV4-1,CASSPPSPETYEQYF,TGCGCCAGCAGCCCCCCCTCGCCGGAGACCTACGAGCAGTACTTC
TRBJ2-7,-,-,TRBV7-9,CASSWAGLGEQYF,TGTGCCAGCAGCTGGGCGGGTTTGGGGGAGCAGTACTTC
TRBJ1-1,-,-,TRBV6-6,CASSYRVGANTEAFF,TGTGCCAGCAGTTATAGAGTAGGAGCGAACACTGAAGCTTTCTTT
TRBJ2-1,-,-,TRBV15,CATSRGVVGESYNEQFF,TGTGCCACCAGCAGAGGGGTTGTGGGGGAGTCCTACAATGAGCAGTTCTTC
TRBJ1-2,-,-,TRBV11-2,CASSLSILGGAEDYGYTF,TGTGCCAGCAGCTTAAGTATCCTAGGAGGCGCGGAAGACTATGGCTACACCTTC
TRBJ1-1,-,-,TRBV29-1,CSVPRAGNTEAFF,TGCAGCGTTCCCAGGGCAGGGAACACTGAAGCTTTCTTT
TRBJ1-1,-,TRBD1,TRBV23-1,CASSQFRGGENTEAFF,TGCGCCAGCAGTCAATTCCGAGGGGGCGAAAACACTGAAGCTTTCTTT
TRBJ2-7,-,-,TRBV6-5,CASSYSGSSPYEQYF,TGTGCCAGCAGTTACTCGGGGTCTAGCCCCTACGAGCAGTACTTC
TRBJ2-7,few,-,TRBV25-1,CASSEFWGPREQYF,TGTGCCAGCAGTGAATTTTGGGGTCCCCGCGAGCAGTACTTC
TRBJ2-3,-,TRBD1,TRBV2,CASREEDRARKDTQYF,TGTGCCAGCAGGGAAGAGGACAGGGCACGGAAGGATACGCAGTATTTT
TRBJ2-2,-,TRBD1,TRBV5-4,CASSTGTGTGELFF,TGTGCCAGCAGCACCGGGACAGGGACCGGGGAGCTGTTTTTT
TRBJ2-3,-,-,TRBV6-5,CASKKTDTQYF,TGTGCCAGCAAAAAGACAGATACGCAGTATTTT
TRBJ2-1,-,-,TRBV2,CASGDANFGGEQFF,TGTGCCAGCGGGGACGCGAATTTCGGGGGTGAGCAGTTCTTC
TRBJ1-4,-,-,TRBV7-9,CASSHRNEKLFF,TGTGCCAGCAGCCACAGGAATGAAAAACTGTTTTTT
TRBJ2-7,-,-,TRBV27,CASSLSIGAVNEQYF,TGTGCCAGCAGTTTATCAATAGGGGCCGTTAACGAGCAGTACTTC
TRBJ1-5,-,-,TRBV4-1,CASGYRDSNQPQHF,TGCGCCAGCGGATACCGGGACAGCAATCAGCCCCAGCATTTT
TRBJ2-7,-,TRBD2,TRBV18,CASSPGTSGRGEQYF,TGTGCCAGCTCCCCTGGGACTAGCGGGAGGGGCGAGCAGTACTTC
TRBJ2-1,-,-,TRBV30,CAWSVLGGGEQFF,TGTGCCTGGAGTGTACTGGGAGGAGGTGAGCAGTTCTTC
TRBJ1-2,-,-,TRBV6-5,CASSPPGGGYGYTF,TGTGCCAGCAGTCCCCCGGGAGGGGGATATGGCTACACCTTC
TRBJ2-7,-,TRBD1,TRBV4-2,CASSQEGQGATEQYF,TGTGCCAGCAGCCAAGAGGGACAGGGGGCGACCGAGCAGTACTTC
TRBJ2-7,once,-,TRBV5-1,CASSLNGAYEQYF,TGCGCCAGCAGCTTGAACGGCGCCTACGAGCAGTACTTC
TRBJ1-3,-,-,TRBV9,CASSVDGEGTSIRDTIYF,TGTGCCAGCAGCGTAGATGGGGAAGGGACCTCAATTAGGGACACCATATATTTT
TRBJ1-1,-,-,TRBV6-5,CASRGLWVDTEAFF,TGTGCCAGCAGAGGGTTATGGGTTGACACTGAAGCTTTCTTT